This is a list of T cell receptor beta chains from one sample in a study of patients and donors after allogeneic stem cell transplantation. Each CDR3 protein gets one entry after TCRdb re-called the RT-PCR reads with MiXCR. The sample lists 150,000 to 200,000 distinct CDR3 sequences, nearly 25% occurring once. Sequencing was performed on blood, either unsorted or a sorted T cell fraction (not recorded which). Every receptor here comes from a human donor who was either an allogeneic HSCT recipient or a stem cell or donor lymphocyte infusion donor (not recorded which). It is not recorded whose cells these are; they may come from a transplant donor. Each CDR3 is given with its conserved first and last residue. Fields, in order: J gene, V gene, CDR3 protein.

TRBJ1-1	TRBV18	CASSTRGDTEAFF
TRBJ1-1	TRBV18	CASSPDRQTEAFF
TRBJ2-7	TRBV11-3	CASSLGGVTYEQYF
TRBJ2-5	TRBV7-2	CASSLAGKLQQTQYF
TRBJ1-1	TRBV5-1	CASSLDLQGASTEAFF
TRBJ2-1	TRBV24-1	CATSDFRESYNEQFF
TRBJ2-3	TRBV29-1	CSVEGLAGTDTQYF
TRBJ2-3	TRBV7-2	CASSLRLAATDTQYF
TRBJ1-1	TRBV7-6	CASSLMAGGNTEAFF
TRBJ1-2	TRBV29-1	CSVDRGNGYTF
TRBJ1-6	TRBV7-8	CASSPRDRNSPLHF
TRBJ1-1	TRBV9	CASSVSAQGFEAFF
TRBJ1-4	TRBV20-1	CSAREGGWTNEKLFF
TRBJ2-4	TRBV7-9	CASSFPLRRGEDIQYF
TRBJ2-2	TRBV10-3	CAISVNLPSSGELFF
TRBJ1-6	TRBV7-8	CASSLLTPIPILSSYNSPLHF
TRBJ2-7	TRBV4-1	CASSQEKLAGSEQYF